Sequencing of this T cell receptor beta chain was carried out in a study of blood T cells in healthy people across ages. PCR was performed a second time for roughly 7 to 12 cycles using a sample-barcoded 5' primer and a J-beta primer mix. Each cDNA molecule received a tag from a template-switch adaptor that had 12 random nucleotides. MiXCR, applied by TCRdb to the 5' RACE reads, yields one record per CDR3 protein. This table has around 1.5 million distinct CDR3 sequences, 45% to 70% appearing once. Study-level results: PBMCs that were unsorted prevented a conclusive naive versus antigen-experienced comparison.

V shed 9 bases, J shed 4 bases, and the junction held 7 bases outside the gene matches. The CDR3 is 13 amino acids. Per germline, CDR1 ENHRY and CDR2 SYGVKD. This clonotype was seen more than once but under ten times. What it binds is not known. The gene calls are TRBV10-3 and TRBJ2-7; 9 positions agree with TRBD2. Material for sequencing was blood. The receptor was derived from a man younger than 35 in good health. The CDR3 region has the DNA TGTGCCATTGCTAGCGGGACCAATTACGAGCAGTACTTC. Its translation is CAIASGTNYEQYF.